This TCR beta chain emerged from a study of identical twins. General observations from the study: Cross-sectional statistical analysis was relied on for the conclusions, without the same donors being followed.

Each CDR3 protein gets one entry after TCRdb re-called the 5' RACE reads with MiXCR. The data show 250,000 to 350,000 distinct CDR3 sequences, with approximately 8% seen just once and approximately 2% held by the top ten. V was clipped by 4 bases and J by 9 bases; unmatched bases: 5. The CDR3 has 13 amino acids. Germline CDR1 reads LNHNV; CDR2 reads YYDKDF (reference sequence). In its sample, this clonotype was seen many times. The antigen is not known. These data were also reused for a study on yellow fever vaccine responses in identical twins.

The sequenced material came from memory (CD45RO+) T cells sorted from blood. This sequence was found in a woman aged 18 to 35 in good health. The chain combines TRBV15 with TRBJ2-1; 8 bases match TRBD1. The CDR3 DNA sequence: TGTGCCACCAGCATACGAGACAGGGGTGAGCAGTTCTTC. This translates into CATSIRDRGEQFF. The full variable domain, rest sourced from reference TRBV15 and TRBJ2-1, is DAMVIQNPRYQVTQFGKPVTLSCSQTLNHNVMYWYQQKSSQAPKLLFHYYDKDFNNEADTPDNFQSRRPNTSFCFLDIRSPGLGDTAMYLCATSIRDRGEQFFGPGTRLTVL.